This T cell receptor beta chain originates from a study of blood T cells in healthy people across ages. The V end lost 1 base, the J end lost 2 bases, and 6 bases lay between the germline ends. The germline CDR1 and CDR2 sequences are SGHTA and FQGNSA. The CDR3 has 14 residues. Together with a sample-barcoded 5' primer, a J-beta primer mix was included in a second PCR lasting about 7 to 11 cycles. TCRdb fed the 5' RACE reads into MiXCR, producing one record per CDR3 protein. This table has about 770,000 distinct CDR3 sequences, under 55% appearing once. Details on this clonotype: Its antigen remains unknown.

Study findings and constraints: Across samples, TCR beta diversity tracked strongly with naive T cell percentage. Relative to aged donors, long-lived donors carried more naive CD4+ cells and displayed higher diversity.

The specimen sequenced was blood. The receptor's source is a man in his 60s in good health. The gene calls are TRBV7-2 and TRBJ1-5; no firm D call. The CDR3 sequence is CASSLEARNQPQHF. In DNA, the CDR3 is TGTGCCAGCAGCTTAGAGGCCCGCAATCAGCCCCAGCATTTT.